These 22 T cell receptor beta chains came from one sample sequenced in a study of regulatory T cells in long-lasting Graves disease listed by TCRdb under 2021. The protocol used for the library was multiplex PCR. Sequencing took place on an Illumina HiSeq 4000. To build TCR beta libraries, CDR3 regions were amplified by Arm-PCR using iRepertoire HTBI primers. Through fastp at Q25 and MiXCR, TCRdb rebuilt clones from the public reads, retaining in-frame beta chains. Rows are unified per CDR3 protein, each entry keeping the most common DNA and genes. Recorded for this sample are about 540,000 distinct CDR3 sequences; approximately 13% of them occurred a single time. The top ten clonotypes cover more than 8.5% of the sample. Interpreted using the paper, the time point label stands for: newly diagnosed GD, antithyroid drugs for less than 3 months. For both TCR sequencing and RNA sequencing, RNA was extracted from PBMCs using TRIzol.

In addition, the sample was reused for a study of T cells in Graves' hyperthyroidism and ophthalmopathy.

The starting material was peripheral blood mononuclear cells (PBMCs), obtained at new diagnosis, from a patient treated with antithyroid drugs. These receptors were taken from a man aged 30-40 years with Graves disease. Donor details come from another sample of the same person, matched by shared clones.

The chain joins TRBV6-1 to TRBJ2-1; D gene unclear. In germline, CDR1 is MNHNS, CDR2 SASEGT. CDR3 size: 12 residues. Trimming stripped 5 bases from V and 6 bases from J, with 8 bases between. The CDR3 DNA reads TGTGCCAGCAGTACGTCTAGCAATGAGCAGTTCTTC. Encoded protein: CASSTSSNEQFF.

The chain recombines TRBV7-6 with TRBJ2-1; tentatively, D is TRBD2 (5 bases). TRBJ2-5 matches the DNA end more closely, so the J call is doubtful. Looked up from germline, CDR1 is SGHVS and CDR2 is FNYEAQ. The CDR3 length is 16 residues. The CDR3: CASSSNPRTPRETQYF. The CDR3 DNA is TGTGCCAGCAGCTCGAACCCAAGGACTCCCCGAGAGACCCAGTACTTC.

This clonotype has a count of ten or more. The rearrangement links TRBV9 to TRBJ2-7; TRBD1 or TRBD2 may be the D gene (5 bases each). With 4 bases removed from V and 6 bases from J, the gap between germline ends came to 20 bases. CDR3 length equals 15 residues. Germline V CDR1 and CDR2: SGDLS, YYNGEE. The chain's CDR3 is CASSPPGRAVGEQYF. Here the CDR3 DNA reads TGTGCCAGCAGCCCACCGGGGCGGGCCGTTGGCGAGCAGTACTTC.

The chain recombines TRBV27 with TRBJ1-3; 9 bases match TRBD1. CDR1 is MNHEY, CDR2 SMNVEV, per germline (reference sequence). V lost 2 bases, J lost 4 bases, and 6 bases stayed unmatched. CDR3 size: 16 residues. Here the CDR3 reads CASSLTPGQGGNTIYF. The CDR3 nucleotides read TGTGCCAGCAGTTTAACACCGGGACAGGGCGGAAACACCATATATTTT.

This clonotype was found a few times. A read error may be the cause here, since a much bigger clone is one base away. In this CDR3 the conserved last residue, phenylalanine or tryptophan, is missing, so a read error is likely. The chain employs TRBV11-2 and TRBJ1-1; D perhaps matches TRBD1 (6 bases). The CDR3 loop spans 14 amino acids. CDR1 and CDR2 (germline): SGHAT, FQNNGV. The germline V and J ends were trimmed by 1 base and 5 bases, with 11 bases remaining between them. CDR3 bases: TGTGCCAGCAGCTTAGTAGGGGGACGAACTGAAGCTTTCCTT. This translates into CASSLVGGRTEAFL.

Comments on this clonotype: One junction end disagrees with the germline gene, perhaps due to a read error. This chain uses TRBV2 with TRBJ2-3; D possibly corresponds to TRBD2 (6 bases). This CDR3 has 14 residues. In germline, CDR1 is SNHLY, CDR2 FYNNEI. CDR3 protein: CAGGAAGRADTQYF. The CDR3 DNA is TGTGCCGGCGGCGCGGCGGGGCGGGCAGATACACAGTATTTT.

This clonotype occurred many times. The chain couples TRBV12-3 or TRBV12-4 to TRBJ2-3, with 11 bases aligning to TRBD2. J was trimmed by 4 bases and V by 2 bases; bases with no gene match: 11. The CDR3 sequence is 18 residues long. The chain's CDR3 is CASSLRASGRKGADTQYF. DNA of the CDR3: TGTGCCAGCAGTTTAAGGGCTAGCGGGAGGAAGGGCGCAGATACGCAGTATTTT.

The chain is built from TRBV12-3 or TRBV12-4 and TRBJ2-1; D uncertain. The CDR3 has 15 residues. V was shortened by 5 bases and J by 4 bases, with 15 bases between the two germline ends. The CDR3: CASSPVAQHYNEQFF. The CDR3 coding sequence is TGTGCCAGCAGTCCCGTGGCACAGCATTACAATGAGCAGTTCTTC.

This clonotype was seen at least ten times. The chain has TRBV3-1 and TRBJ2-7; TRBD1 matches at 7 bases. With V trimmed by 1 base and J by 7 bases, 10 bases remained unmatched. This CDR3 spans 15 amino acids. CDR1 and CDR2 (germline): LGHDT, YNNKEL (reference sequence). The CDR3 DNA is TGTGCCAGCAGCCAAGCCAACCGACAGGGTTGGGAGCAGTACTTC. Protein product: CASSQANRQGWEQYF.

A remark on this clonotype: This sequence may be a read error, since a much larger clone differs from it by one base. The conserved closing phenylalanine or tryptophan is absent in this CDR3, likely reflecting a read error. The CDR3 loop is CASSQTAGYEQYL. CDR3 coding DNA: TGTGCCAGCTCACAAACGGCGGGCTACGAGCAGTACCTC. V usage is TRBV18 and J usage is TRBJ2-7, with D possibly TRBD2 on 5 matching bases. V was clipped by 4 bases and J by 3 bases, with 10 bases between them. The CDR3 extends over 13 amino acids. The germline V gene has CDR1 KGHSH and CDR2 LQKENI.

This clonotype has ten or more counts. The CDR3 DNA is TGCAGTGCTAGAGATCTCGAGCGGGAGCCGGGCGAGCAGTACTTC. Its protein is CSARDLEREPGEQYF. V and J are TRBV20-1 and TRBJ2-7; TRBD2 matches 8 bases. The CDR3 consists of 15 residues. CDR1 is DFQATT, CDR2 SNEGSKA, per germline (reference sequence). V lost 0 bases, J lost 6 bases, and 10 bases stayed unmatched.

This clonotype was counted ten times or more. Mismatch with germline at one junction end may stem from a read error. The rearrangement links TRBV12-3 or TRBV12-4 to TRBJ2-1; perhaps TRBD1 as D (7 bases). The CDR3 spans 15 residues. CDR3 loop: CASSVAGQVGGEQFF. CDR3 sequence (DNA): TGTGCCAGCAGTGTAGCCGGACAGGTGGGAGGTGAGCAGTTCTTC.

This clonotype appeared a few times. This chain uses TRBV20-1 with TRBJ2-3; weak D call: TRBD2 (6 bases). Germline CDR1 is DFQATT and CDR2 is SNEGSKA (reference sequence). Trimming took off 6 bases at V and 2 bases at J, with 18 bases between the two ends. The CDR3 is 15 residues long. The CDR3, as DNA: TGCAGTGCGAGTCCCGGGACTCGCCTCACAGATACGCAGTATTTT. It specifies CSASPGTRLTDTQYF.

This clonotype came up a few times. V is TRBV5-6 and J is TRBJ2-5; the match to TRBD2 covers 11 bases. Unmatched junction bases numbered 8, after V lost 4 bases and J lost 3 bases. This CDR3 has 16 residues. Germline V gene data show CDR1 as SGHDT and CDR2 as YYEEEE. The CDR3 reads CASSDVAGGGEETQYF. CDR3 nucleotides: TGTGCCAGCAGCGACGTAGCGGGAGGGGGGGAAGAGACCCAGTACTTC.

Ten or more counts support this clonotype. The rearrangement links TRBV28 to TRBJ2-7; 10 nucleotides line up with TRBD2. This CDR3 is built from 19 residues. Germline loops: CDR1 MDHEN, CDR2 SYDVKM. J gave up 4 bases and V 3 bases, and 18 bases lay outside the gene matches. This CDR3 is CASSLRQGPQLAGRYEQYF. The CDR3 coding sequence is TGTGCCAGCAGTTTGAGGCAGGGGCCGCAACTAGCGGGGAGATACGAGCAGTACTTC.

On this clonotype: This likely traces to a read error, being one base from a far larger clone. J is TRBJ1-1 and V is TRBV12-3 or TRBV12-4, with D uncertain. V lost 5 bases and J lost 5, with 15 bases in between. The CDR3 is made up of 14 amino acids. This CDR3 is CASSEGGGWTEAFF. The CDR3 nucleotides read TGTGCCAGCAGTGAAGGAGGAGGGTGGACTGAAGCTTTCTTT.

In its sample, this clonotype was seen many times. The chain employs TRBV27 and TRBJ2-2; no definite D call. There are 13 residues in the CDR3. Trimming left V 3 bases short and J 7 bases short, with 9 bases between. Germline-derived CDR1 and CDR2 are MNHEY and SMNVEV (reference sequence). CDR3: CASSFSVFGELFF. Written as DNA, the CDR3 is TGTGCCAGCAGTTTCTCCGTATTCGGGGAGCTGTTTTTT.

This clonotype was counted ten times or more. V gene TRBV5-1 combines with J gene TRBJ1-5; D not resolved. This CDR3 comprises 14 residues. The germline V gene has CDR1 SGHRS and CDR2 YFSETQ. V lost 0 bases to trimming and J lost 5 bases, with 9 bases between them. CDR3 in amino acids: CASSLEGSDQPQHF. CDR3 DNA: TGCGCCAGCAGCTTGGAGGGATCCGATCAGCCCCAGCATTTT.

This clonotype has at least ten counts. The CDR3 loop is CSATYTSFFYEQYF. The CDR3 DNA reads as TGCAGTGCCACCTACACTAGTTTTTTCTACGAGCAGTACTTC. The V call is TRBV20-1, the J call TRBJ2-7; TRBD2 might be the D (5 bases). Between the trimmed V and J ends, which lost 6 bases and 3 bases, there was a span of 18 bases. Looked up from germline, CDR1 is DFQATT and CDR2 is SNEGSKA (reference sequence). CDR3 length: 14 residues.

This clonotype was counted ten times or more. The rearrangement uses TRBV15 and TRBJ2-1; 9 bases match TRBD2. The CDR3 has 18 residues. The ends lost 0 bases at V and 7 bases at J; junction bases unmatched: 13. Germline CDR1 reads LNHNV; CDR2 reads YYDKDF (reference sequence). The CDR3 here is CATSRDLGWSGRKNEQFF. The CDR3 nucleotides are TGTGCCACCAGCAGAGATCTAGGATGGAGCGGGAGGAAAAATGAGCAGTTCTTC.

The rearrangement joins TRBV18 to TRBJ2-2; the D is unclear. This CDR3 has 18 residues. With 1 base removed from V and 2 bases from J, the gap between germline ends came to 17 bases. Germline-derived CDR1 and CDR2 are KGHSH and LQKENI. The CDR3 DNA is TGTGCCAGCTCACCACGCCAGCTGAGAGGACGAAACACCGGGGAGCTGTTTTTT. Translating gives CASSPRQLRGRNTGELFF.

In this sample, this clonotype turned up a few times. V usage is TRBV30 and J usage is TRBJ2-3; 7 bases are a match to TRBD2. The CDR3 is 12 amino acids. Trimming took 6 bases from V and 4 from J; bases not matched to a gene: 4. Germline V gene data show CDR1 as GTSNPN and CDR2 as SVGIG (reference sequence). The CDR3 sequence: CACSGRPDTQYF. In DNA form, the CDR3 reads TGTGCCTGTAGCGGGCGTCCAGATACGCAGTATTTT.